Presented here are 6 T cell receptor beta chains from one specimen sequenced in a study of post-analysis software for immune sequencing data. The study, taken as a whole, reports: TRBV5-6, TRBV5-1 and TRBV20-1 belonged to a set of roughly five TRBV segments that were more frequent in patients than controls.

These receptors have no identified antigens. Unique molecular identifiers tagged the TCR beta cDNA libraries. TCRdb re-analysed the PCR reads in MiXCR, keeping a single row per CDR3 protein. The sample shows hundreds of thousands of distinct CDR3 sequences, 44% of them seen only once. Material: blood. These receptors were obtained from a girl between 5 and 17 years old with multiple sclerosis.

The chain employs TRBV12-3 or TRBV12-4 and TRBJ1-5, with a weak D call TRBD1 (5 bases). V shed 6 bases and J shed 6 bases, with 15 bases lying between them. The length of the CDR3 is 14 residues. CDR3 region: CASSRGGRRQPQHF. As DNA, the CDR3 is TGTGCCAGCAGCCGGGGCGGTAGACGTCAGCCCCAGCATTTT.

V is TRBV11-2 and J is TRBJ2-4, with D hard to call. V was shortened by 5 bases and J by 10 bases, with 21 bases between the two germline ends. Germline CDR1 and CDR2: SGHAT and FQNNGV. The CDR3 runs to 15 residues. The CDR3 here is CASSQTSLLVPIQYF. As DNA, the CDR3 is TGTGCCAGCAGCCAGACGTCGCTGCTAGTGCCAATTCAGTACTTC.

As to this clonotype: A much larger clone differs by one base, so this may be a read error. This chain joins TRBV7-2 and TRBJ2-3, with 7 bases lining up with TRBD1. The CDR3 runs 16 residues. The V gene's germline CDR1 is SGHTA and CDR2 FQGNSA. The CDR3 protein is CVSSGLTGSGTDTQYF. The CDR3 DNA follows: TGTGTCAGCAGCGGATTGACAGGGTCCGGCACAGATACGCAGTATTTT.

The chain has TRBV5-1 and TRBJ2-3, with D unresolved. Germline CDR1 SGHRS, CDR2 YFSETQ. The CDR3 has 14 residues. V was pared by 3 bases and J by 6 bases, with 14 bases between. The CDR3 nucleotides read TGCGCCAGCAGCTCCTCGGGTCTCCCGGATACGCAGTATTTT. Its protein product is CASSSSGLPDTQYF.

This chain uses TRBV2 with TRBJ2-7; possibly TRBD1 for D (6 bases). The germline V gene has CDR1 SNHLY and CDR2 FYNNEI. V lost 6 bases, J lost 2 bases, and 14 bases lay in between. The CDR3 covers 14 residues. The CDR3 DNA sequence: TGTGCCAGCAGGGGGGCAGGGTTTACCTACGAGCAGTACTTC. Amino acid sequence: CASRGAGFTYEQYF. The variable domain in full, with the rest retrieved from reference TRBV2 and TRBJ2-7, is EPEVTQTPSHQVTQMGQEVILRCVPISNHLYFYWYRQILGQKVEFLVSFYNNEISEKSEIFDDQFSVERPDGSNFTLKIRSTKLEDSAMYFCASRGAGFTYEQYFGPGTRLTVT.

The chain is built from TRBV5-1 and TRBJ2-3, with 8 bases fitting TRBD2. The CDR3 covers 17 residues. With 0 bases clipped from V and 4 bases from J, the junction kept 10 bases outside the gene matches. Germline CDR1 is SGHRS and CDR2 is YFSETQ. CDR3 amino acids: CASSLGQPGGPSDTQYF. The CDR3, as DNA: TGCGCCAGCAGCTTGGGGCAGCCGGGGGGGCCCTCAGATACGCAGTATTTT.